This entry describes one T cell receptor beta chain. Its antigen is as yet unknown. The entry originates in a study of Ad26.COV2.S vaccination and SARS-CoV-2 variants. Study-wide points: Non-spike TCR breadth was similar in vaccine and placebo recipients. Substantial response breadth was reportedly seen for spike-specific CD8+ and CD4+ T cells after vaccination.

Profiling relied on immunoSEQ multiplex PCR, and the TCRdb table lists in-frame clones only, not all of them. The sample lists about 350,000 clones; 92% were seen once. The germline CDR1 and CDR2 sequences are SGHTA and FQGNSA. The CDR3 extends over 14 amino acids. V was clipped by 5 bases and J by 7 bases, with 17 bases between them. The TCR originated in a human donor who had recovered from COVID-19. The sample was peripheral blood, taken after recovery from COVID-19. The V and J genes are TRBV7-2 and TRBJ1-2; weak D call: TRBD1 (5 bases). The CDR3 bases are TGTGCCAGCAGCCCAGGGACGGTGGGGGGTGGCTACACCTTC. It encodes CASSPGTVGGGYTF.